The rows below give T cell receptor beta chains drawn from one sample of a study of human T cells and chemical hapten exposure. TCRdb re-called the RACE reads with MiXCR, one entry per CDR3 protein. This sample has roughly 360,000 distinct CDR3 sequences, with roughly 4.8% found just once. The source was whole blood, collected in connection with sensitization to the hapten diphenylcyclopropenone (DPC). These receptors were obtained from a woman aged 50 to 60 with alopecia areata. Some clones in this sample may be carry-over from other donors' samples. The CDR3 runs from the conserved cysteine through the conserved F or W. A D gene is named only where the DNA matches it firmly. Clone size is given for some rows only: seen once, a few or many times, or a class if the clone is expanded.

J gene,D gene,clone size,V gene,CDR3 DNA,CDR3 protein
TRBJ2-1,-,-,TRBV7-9,TGTGCCAGCAGCTTAGAAGGAATAGGGGATGAGCAGTTCTTC,CASSLEGIGDEQFF
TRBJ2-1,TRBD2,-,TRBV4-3,TGCGCCAGCAGAGCGGGACTAGCGGCCTACAATGAGCAGTTCTTC,CASRAGLAAYNEQFF
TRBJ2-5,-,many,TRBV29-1,TGCAGCGTTGAACAAGAGACCCAGTACTTC,CSVEQETQYF
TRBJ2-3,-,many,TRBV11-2,TGTGCCAGCAGCACGCAAAAAAGCCCCCGGAGGGGTAGGCAGTATTTT,CASSTQKSPRRGRQYF
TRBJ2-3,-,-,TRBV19,TGTGCCAGTAGTATAGATCACCCAGATACGCAGTATTTT,CASSIDHPDTQYF
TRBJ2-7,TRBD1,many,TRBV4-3,TGCGCCAGCAGCCAAGAACCAGGGGGTTCCTACGAGCAGTACTTC,CASSQEPGGSYEQYF
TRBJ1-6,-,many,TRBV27,TGTGCCAGCAGTCCGTTCCTGAGCTCCTATAATTCACCCCTCCACTTT,CASSPFLSSYNSPLHF
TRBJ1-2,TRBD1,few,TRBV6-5,TGTGCCAGCAGTTACCGCCCAGGGGGCGGCTATGGCTACACCTTC,CASSYRPGGGYGYTF
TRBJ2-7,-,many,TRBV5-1,TGCGCCAGCAGCTTGTACGAAACCTACGAGCAGTACTTC,CASSLYETYEQYF
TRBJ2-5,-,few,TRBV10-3,TGTGCCATCAGGTGGGGGAGCCTCCAAGAGACCCAGTACTTC,CAIRWGSLQETQYF
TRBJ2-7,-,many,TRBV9,TGTGCCAGCAGCGTAGTTTTGGGGGGCGAGCAGTACTTC,CASSVVLGGEQYF
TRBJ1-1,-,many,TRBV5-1,TGCGCCAGCAGCCCCGGAATTGGGGGAGGGAATGAAGCTTTCTTT,CASSPGIGGGNEAFF